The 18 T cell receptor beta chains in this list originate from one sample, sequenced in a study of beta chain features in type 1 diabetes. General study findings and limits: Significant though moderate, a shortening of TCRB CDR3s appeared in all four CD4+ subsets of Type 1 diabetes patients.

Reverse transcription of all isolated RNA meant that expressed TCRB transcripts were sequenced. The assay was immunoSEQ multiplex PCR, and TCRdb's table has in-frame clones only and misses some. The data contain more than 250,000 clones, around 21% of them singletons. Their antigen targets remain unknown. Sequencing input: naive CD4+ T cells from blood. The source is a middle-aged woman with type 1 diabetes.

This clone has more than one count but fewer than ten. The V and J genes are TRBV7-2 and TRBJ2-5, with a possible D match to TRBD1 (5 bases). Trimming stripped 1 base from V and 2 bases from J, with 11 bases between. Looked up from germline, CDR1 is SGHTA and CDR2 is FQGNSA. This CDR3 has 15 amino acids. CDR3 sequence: CASSLVGQGQETQYF. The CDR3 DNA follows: TGTGCCAGCAGCTTAGTTGGGCAGGGACAAGAGACCCAGTACTTC.

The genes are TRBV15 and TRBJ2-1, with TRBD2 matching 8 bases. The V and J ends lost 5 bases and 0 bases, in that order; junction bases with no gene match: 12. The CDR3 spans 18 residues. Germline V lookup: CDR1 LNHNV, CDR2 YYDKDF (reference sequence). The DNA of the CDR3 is TGTGCCACCAGCGGACGAATAGGACTAGCTAGCTCCTACAATGAGCAGTTCTTC. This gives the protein CATSGRIGLASSYNEQFF.

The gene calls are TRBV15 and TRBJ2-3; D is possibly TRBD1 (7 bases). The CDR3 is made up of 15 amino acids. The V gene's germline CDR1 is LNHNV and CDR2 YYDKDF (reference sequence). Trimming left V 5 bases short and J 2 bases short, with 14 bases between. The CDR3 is CATSPGGTDTDTQYF. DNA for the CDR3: TGTGCCACCAGCCCAGGAGGGACAGACACAGATACGCAGTATTTT.

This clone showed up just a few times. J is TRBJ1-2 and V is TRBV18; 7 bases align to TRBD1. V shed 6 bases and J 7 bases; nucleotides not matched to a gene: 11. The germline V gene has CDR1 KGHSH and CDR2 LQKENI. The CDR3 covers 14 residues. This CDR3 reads CASSPTGDGLGYTF. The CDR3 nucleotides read TGTGCCAGCTCGCCTACAGGGGACGGCCTTGGCTACACCTTC.

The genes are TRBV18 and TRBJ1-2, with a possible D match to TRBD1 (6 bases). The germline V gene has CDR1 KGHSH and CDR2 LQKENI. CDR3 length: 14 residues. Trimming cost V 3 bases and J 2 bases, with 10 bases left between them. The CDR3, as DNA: TGTGCCAGCTCACCCGCCCAGGGGAACTATGGCTACACCTTC. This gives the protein CASSPAQGNYGYTF.

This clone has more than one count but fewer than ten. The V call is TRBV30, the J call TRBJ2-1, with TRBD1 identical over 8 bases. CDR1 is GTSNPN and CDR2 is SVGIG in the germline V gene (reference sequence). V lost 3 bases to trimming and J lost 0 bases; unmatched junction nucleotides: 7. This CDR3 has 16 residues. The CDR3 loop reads CAWSRDRSSSYNEQFF. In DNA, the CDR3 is TGTGCCTGGAGCCGGGACAGGTCAAGCTCCTACAATGAGCAGTTCTTC.

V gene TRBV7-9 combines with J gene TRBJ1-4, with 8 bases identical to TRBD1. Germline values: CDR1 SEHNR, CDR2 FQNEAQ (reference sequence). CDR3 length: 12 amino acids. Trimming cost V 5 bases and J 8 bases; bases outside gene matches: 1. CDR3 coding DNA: TGTGCCAGCAGCAGGACAGGGGAAAAACTGTTTTTT. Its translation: CASSRTGEKLFF.

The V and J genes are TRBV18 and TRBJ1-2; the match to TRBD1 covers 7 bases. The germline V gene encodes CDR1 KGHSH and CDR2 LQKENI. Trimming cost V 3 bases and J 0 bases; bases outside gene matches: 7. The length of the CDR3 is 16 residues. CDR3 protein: CASSPTQGLANYGYTF. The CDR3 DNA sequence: TGTGCCAGCTCACCGACACAGGGGTTAGCTAACTATGGCTACACCTTC.

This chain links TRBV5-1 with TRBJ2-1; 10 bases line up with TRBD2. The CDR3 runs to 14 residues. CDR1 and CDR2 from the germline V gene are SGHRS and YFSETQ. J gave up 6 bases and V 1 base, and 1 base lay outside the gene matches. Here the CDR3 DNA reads TGCGCCAGCAGCTTGCGGACTAGCGGCAATGAGCAGTTCTTC. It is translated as CASSLRTSGNEQFF.

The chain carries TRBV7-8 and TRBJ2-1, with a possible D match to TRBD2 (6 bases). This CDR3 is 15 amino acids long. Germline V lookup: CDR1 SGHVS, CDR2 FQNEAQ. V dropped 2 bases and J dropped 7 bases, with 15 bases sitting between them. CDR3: CASSLPGGTRNEQFF. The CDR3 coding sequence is TGTGCCAGCAGCTTACCGGGCGGGACGCGGAATGAGCAGTTCTTC.

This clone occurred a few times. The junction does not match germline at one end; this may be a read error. The CDR3 loop reads CASSSGTGTGELFF. The CDR3, as DNA: TGTGCTAGCAGCTCGGGGACTGGCACCGGGGAGCTGTTTTTT. The V and J genes are TRBV7-7 and TRBJ2-2, with a weak D call TRBD2 (6 bases). The CDR3 length is 14 residues. From germline, CDR1 is SSHAT and CDR2 FNYEAQ (reference sequence).

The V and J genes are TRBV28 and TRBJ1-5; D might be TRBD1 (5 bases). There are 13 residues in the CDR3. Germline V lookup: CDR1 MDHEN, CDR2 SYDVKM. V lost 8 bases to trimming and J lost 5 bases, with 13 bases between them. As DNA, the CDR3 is TGTGCCAGCGGGGCCCCCCCAGATCAGCCCCAGCATTTT. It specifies CASGAPPDQPQHF. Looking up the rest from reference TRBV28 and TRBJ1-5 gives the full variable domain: DVKVTQSSRYLVKRTGEKVFLECVQDMDHENMFWYRQDPGLGLRLIYFSYDVKMKEKGDIPEGYSVSREKKERFSLILESASTNQTSMYLCASGAPPDQPQHFGDGTRLSIL.

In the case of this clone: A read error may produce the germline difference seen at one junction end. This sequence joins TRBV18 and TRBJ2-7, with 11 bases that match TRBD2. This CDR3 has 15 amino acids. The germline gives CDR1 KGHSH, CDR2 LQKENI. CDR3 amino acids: CASSPSKLAGGLLIF. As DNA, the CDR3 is TGTGCCAGCTCACCAAGTAAGCTAGCGGGGGGCCTTCTCATCTTC.

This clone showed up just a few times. The CDR3 DNA is TGTGCCCTCGGGACTAGCGGGAGTCCCAATGAGCAGTTCTTC. It specifies CALGTSGSPNEQFF. The rearrangement links TRBV10-3 to TRBJ2-1; 14 nucleotides agree with TRBD2. The CDR3 has 14 residues. V was pared by 11 bases and J by 6 bases, with 6 bases of the junction left unmatched. Per the germline V gene, CDR1 is ENHRY and CDR2 is SYGVKD.

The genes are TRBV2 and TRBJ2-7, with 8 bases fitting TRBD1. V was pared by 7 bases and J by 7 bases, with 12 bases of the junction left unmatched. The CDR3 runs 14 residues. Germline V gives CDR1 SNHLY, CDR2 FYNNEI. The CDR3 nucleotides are TGTGCCAGCAATCAGGACAGGGAGAGATGGGAGCAGTACTTC. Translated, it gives CASNQDRERWEQYF.

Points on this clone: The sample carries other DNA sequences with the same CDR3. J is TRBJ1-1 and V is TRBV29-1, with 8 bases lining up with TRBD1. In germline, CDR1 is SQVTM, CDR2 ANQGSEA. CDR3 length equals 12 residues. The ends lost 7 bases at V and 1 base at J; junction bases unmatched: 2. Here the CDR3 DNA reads TGCAGCGGAGACAGGGGGAACACTGAAGCTTTCTTT. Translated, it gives CSGDRGNTEAFF.

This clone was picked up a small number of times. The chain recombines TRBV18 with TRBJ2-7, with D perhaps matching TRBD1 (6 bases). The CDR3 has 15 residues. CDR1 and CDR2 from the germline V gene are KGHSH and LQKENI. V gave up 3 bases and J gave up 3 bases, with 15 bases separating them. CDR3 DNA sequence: TGTGCCAGCTCACCGCCAGTCCAGGGGAGCTACGAGCAGTACTTC. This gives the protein CASSPPVQGSYEQYF.

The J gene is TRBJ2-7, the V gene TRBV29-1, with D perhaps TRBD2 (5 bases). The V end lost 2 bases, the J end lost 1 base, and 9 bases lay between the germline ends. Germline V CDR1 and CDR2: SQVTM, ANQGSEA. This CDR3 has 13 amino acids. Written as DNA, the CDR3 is TGCAGCGTTGAAATCGGAGGTTCCTACGAGCAGTACTTC. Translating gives CSVEIGGSYEQYF.